This T cell receptor beta chain emerged from a study of blood T cell repertoires in COVID-19. Study background: Both acute and convalescent COVID-19 samples were obtained from the United States, Italy and Spain. PBMCs, B-cell-depleted T cells, or T cells were the source of the cDNA or gDNA that made up the material.

The germline gives CDR1 KGHSH, CDR2 LQKENI. The ends were cut back, 2 bases at V and 4 bases at J, with 14 bases in the middle. This CDR3 contains 15 residues. Enrollment of patients from Seattle took place during active infection, with longitudinal follow-up. In the authors' workflow: Counts of nucleated cells, estimated from reference gene primer amplification, were obtained. Here immunoSEQ multiplex PCR was the method, and the copy in TCRdb shows in-frame clones only, minus some. V, J and clone size reflect that table, while D and trimming were determined from the DNA. The sample yields about 150,000 clones, approximately 85% seen once.

Sequenced: peripheral blood. The V and J genes are TRBV18 and TRBJ1-2; D gene unclear. The receptor was isolated from a man at least 80 years old with COVID-19, enrolled during active disease. The CDR3 DNA reads TGTGCCAGCTCACCATGGTCAGTTTCGCCCTATGGCTACACCTTC. Protein: CASSPWSVSPYGYTF.